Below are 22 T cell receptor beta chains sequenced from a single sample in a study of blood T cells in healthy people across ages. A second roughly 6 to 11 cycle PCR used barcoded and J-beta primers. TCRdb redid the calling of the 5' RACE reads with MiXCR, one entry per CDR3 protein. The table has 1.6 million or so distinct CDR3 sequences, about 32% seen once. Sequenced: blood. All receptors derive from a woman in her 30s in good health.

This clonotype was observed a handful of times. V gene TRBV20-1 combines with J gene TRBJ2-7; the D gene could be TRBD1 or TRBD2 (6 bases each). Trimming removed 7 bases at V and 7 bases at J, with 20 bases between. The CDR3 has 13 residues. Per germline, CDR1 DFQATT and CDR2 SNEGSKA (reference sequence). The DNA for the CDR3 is TGCAGTGTTAAAGAGGGGGGAGCGTTTGAGCAGTACTTC. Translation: CSVKEGGAFEQYF.

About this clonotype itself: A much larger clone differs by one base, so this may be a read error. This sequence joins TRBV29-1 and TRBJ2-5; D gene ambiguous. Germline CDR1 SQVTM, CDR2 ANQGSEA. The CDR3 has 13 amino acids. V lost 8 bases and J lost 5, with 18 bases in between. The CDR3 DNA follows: TGCAGCACATACCAACCCGGGTGGGAGACCCAGTACTTC. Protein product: CSTYQPGWETQYF.

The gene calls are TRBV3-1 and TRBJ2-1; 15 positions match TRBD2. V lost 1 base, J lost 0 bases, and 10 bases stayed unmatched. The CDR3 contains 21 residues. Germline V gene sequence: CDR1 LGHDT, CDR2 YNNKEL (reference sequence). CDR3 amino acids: CASSQVLGTSGGRSSYNEQFF. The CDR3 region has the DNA TGTGCCAGCAGCCAAGTCCTTGGGACTAGCGGGGGGCGGAGCTCCTACAATGAGCAGTTCTTC.

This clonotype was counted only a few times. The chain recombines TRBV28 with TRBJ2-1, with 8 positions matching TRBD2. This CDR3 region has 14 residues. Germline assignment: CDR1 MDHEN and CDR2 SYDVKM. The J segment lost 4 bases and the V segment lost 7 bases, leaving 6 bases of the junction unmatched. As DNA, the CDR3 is TGTGCCAGCATCCCAGCGGGAGAGTACAATGAGCAGTTCTTC. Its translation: CASIPAGEYNEQFF.

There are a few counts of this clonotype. CDR3 DNA: TGCGCCAGCAGCTCCCCTACTAGCGGGACCATAAACAATGAGCAGTTCTTC. It specifies CASSSPTSGTINNEQFF. The gene calls are TRBV5-1 and TRBJ2-1; 10 bases agree with TRBD2. The V gene end was trimmed by 3 bases and the J gene end by 5 bases; junction bases not matched to a gene: 11. This CDR3 spans 17 amino acids. Germline V gives CDR1 SGHRS, CDR2 YFSETQ.

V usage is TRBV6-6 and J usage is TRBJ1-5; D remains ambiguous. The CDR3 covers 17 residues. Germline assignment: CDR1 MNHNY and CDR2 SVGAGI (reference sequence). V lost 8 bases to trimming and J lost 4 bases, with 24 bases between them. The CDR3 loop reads CASESDPDPTPNQPQHF. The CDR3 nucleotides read TGTGCCAGCGAATCAGATCCGGATCCCACTCCAAATCAGCCCCAGCATTTT.

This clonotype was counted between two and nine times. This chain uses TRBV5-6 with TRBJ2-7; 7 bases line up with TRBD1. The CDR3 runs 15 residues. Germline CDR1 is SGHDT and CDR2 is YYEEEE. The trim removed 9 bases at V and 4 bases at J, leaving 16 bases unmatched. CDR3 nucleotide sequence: TGTGCCAACAGTCGTCGACAGGGATCGGCGTACGAGCAGTACTTC. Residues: CANSRRQGSAYEQYF.

CDR3 DNA sequence: TGCAGTGCGGATCTACCGGGACAGGGGGTTCGCCAGCCCCAGCATTTT. This translates into CSADLPGQGVRQPQHF. This chain links TRBV20-1 with TRBJ1-5; 11 bases are shared with TRBD1. With 6 bases clipped from V and 7 bases from J, the junction kept 14 bases outside the gene matches. Per germline, CDR1 DFQATT and CDR2 SNEGSKA (reference sequence). The CDR3 is 16 residues long.

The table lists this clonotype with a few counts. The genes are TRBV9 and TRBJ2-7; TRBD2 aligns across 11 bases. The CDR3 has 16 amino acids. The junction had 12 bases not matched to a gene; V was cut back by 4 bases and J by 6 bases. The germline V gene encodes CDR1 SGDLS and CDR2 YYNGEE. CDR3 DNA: TGTGCCAGCAGCATGGGACTAGCGGCCTCCTACTTCGAGCAGTACTTC. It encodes CASSMGLAASYFEQYF.

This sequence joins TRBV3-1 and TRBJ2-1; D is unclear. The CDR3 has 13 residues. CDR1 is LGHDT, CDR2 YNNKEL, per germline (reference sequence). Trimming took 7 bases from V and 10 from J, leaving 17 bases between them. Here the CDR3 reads CASTSLLGREQFF. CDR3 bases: TGTGCCAGCACCTCCCTTCTGGGCAGGGAGCAGTTCTTC.

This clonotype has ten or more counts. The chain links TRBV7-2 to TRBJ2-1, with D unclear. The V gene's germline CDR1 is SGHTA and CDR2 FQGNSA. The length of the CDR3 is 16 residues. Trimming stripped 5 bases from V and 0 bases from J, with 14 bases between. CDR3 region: CASSSSSRLSYNEQFF. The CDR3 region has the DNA TGTGCCAGCAGCAGTAGCTCGCGCCTCTCCTACAATGAGCAGTTCTTC.

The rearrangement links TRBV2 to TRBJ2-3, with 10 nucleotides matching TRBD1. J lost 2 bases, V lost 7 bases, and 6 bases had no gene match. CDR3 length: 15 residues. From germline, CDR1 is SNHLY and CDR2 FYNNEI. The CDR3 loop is CASTRTGGFTDTQYF. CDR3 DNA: TGTGCCAGCACTAGGACAGGGGGGTTCACAGATACGCAGTATTTT.

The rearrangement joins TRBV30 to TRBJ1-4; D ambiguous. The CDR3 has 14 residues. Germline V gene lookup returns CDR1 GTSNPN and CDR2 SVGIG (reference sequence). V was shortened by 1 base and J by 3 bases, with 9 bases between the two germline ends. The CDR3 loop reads CAWSAGPPNEKLFF. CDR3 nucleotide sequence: TGTGCCTGGAGTGCCGGGCCACCTAATGAAAAACTGTTTTTT.

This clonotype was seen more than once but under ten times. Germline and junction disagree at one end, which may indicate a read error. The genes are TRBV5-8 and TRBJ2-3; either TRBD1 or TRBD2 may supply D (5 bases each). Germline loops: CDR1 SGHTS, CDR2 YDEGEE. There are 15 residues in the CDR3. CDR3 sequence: CASSWDGHSTDMQYF. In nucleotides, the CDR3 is TGTGCCAGCAGCTGGGACGGCCATAGCACAGATATGCAGTATTTT.

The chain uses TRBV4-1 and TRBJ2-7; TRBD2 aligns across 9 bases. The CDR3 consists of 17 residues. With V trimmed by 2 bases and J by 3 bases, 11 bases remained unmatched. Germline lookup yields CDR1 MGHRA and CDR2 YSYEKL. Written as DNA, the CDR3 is TGCGCCAGCAGCCAAAGACCTCCAGGGACTAGCATCTACGAGCAGTACTTC. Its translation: CASSQRPPGTSIYEQYF.

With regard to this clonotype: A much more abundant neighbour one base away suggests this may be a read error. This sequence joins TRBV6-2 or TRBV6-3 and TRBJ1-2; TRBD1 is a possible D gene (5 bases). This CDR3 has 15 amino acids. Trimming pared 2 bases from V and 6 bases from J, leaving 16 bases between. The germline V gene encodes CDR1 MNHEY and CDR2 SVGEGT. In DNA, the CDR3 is TGTGCCAGCAGTTACGGTCGGGACCCTAGCCATGGCTACACCTTC. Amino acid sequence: CASSYGRDPSHGYTF.

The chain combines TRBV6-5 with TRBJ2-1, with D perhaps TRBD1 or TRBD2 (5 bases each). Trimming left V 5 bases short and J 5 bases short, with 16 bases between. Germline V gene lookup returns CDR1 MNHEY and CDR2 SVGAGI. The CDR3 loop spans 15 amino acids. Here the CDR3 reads CASSRLGRGHNEQFF. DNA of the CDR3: TGTGCCAGCAGTAGATTAGGCCGGGGCCACAATGAGCAGTTCTTC.

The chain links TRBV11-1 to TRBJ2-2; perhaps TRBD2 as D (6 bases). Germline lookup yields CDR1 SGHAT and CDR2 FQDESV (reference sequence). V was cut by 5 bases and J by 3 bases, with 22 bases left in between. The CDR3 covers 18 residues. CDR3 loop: CASSPLLAEQPYTGELFF. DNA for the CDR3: TGTGCCAGCAGCCCCCTCTTAGCGGAACAGCCGTACACCGGGGAGCTGTTTTTT.

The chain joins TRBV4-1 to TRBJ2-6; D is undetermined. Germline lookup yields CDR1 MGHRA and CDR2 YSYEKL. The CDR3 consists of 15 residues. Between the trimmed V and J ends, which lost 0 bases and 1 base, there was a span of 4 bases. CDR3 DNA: TGCGCCAGCAGCCAAGAAGGGTCTGGGGCCAACGTCCTGACTTTC. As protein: CASSQEGSGANVLTF.

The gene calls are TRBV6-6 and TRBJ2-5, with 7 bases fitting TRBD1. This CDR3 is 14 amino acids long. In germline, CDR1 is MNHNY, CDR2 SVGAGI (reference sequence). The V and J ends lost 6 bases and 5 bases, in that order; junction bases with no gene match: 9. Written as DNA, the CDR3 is TGTGCCAGCAGCCTGAAGGGGGCCGAGGAGACCCAGTACTTC. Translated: CASSLKGAEETQYF.

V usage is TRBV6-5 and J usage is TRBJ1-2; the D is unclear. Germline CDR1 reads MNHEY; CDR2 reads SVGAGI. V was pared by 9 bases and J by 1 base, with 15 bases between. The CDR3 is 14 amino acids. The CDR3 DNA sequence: TGTGCCAGTACACCGGACCGTGGTAACTATGGCTACACCTTC. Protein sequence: CASTPDRGNYGYTF.

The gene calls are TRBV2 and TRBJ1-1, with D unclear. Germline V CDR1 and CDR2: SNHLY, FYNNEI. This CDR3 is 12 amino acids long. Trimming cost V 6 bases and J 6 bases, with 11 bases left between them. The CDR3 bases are TGTGCCAGCAGAAACGGGGTGCCTGAAGCTTTCTTT. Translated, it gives CASRNGVPEAFF.